A selection of T cell receptor beta chains follows, all from one sample in a study of blood T cell repertoires in COVID-19. Clones were read by immunoSEQ multiplex PCR, and TCRdb kept only the in-frame ones, dropping some. The repertoire includes around 100,000 clones, roughly nine tenths of them detected once, and 15% to 20% sits in the top ten. The sample taken for sequencing was peripheral blood. These receptors came from an elderly woman in a cohort sampled during active COVID-19. The CDR3 runs from the conserved cysteine through the conserved F or W. D genes are given only for firm matches. Size is stated for part of the rows, as once, few or many counts, or as a class when the clone is expanded.

size	V	J	D	CDR3	DNA
-	TRBV4-1	TRBJ2-4	TRBD2	CASSRTTSGSFENIQYF	TGCGCCAGCAGCCGGACTACTAGCGGGAGTTTCGAAAACATTCAGTACTTC
-	TRBV12-3/TRBV12-4	TRBJ1-1	-	CASSLARNTEAFF	TGTGCCAGCAGTTTAGCCAGGAACACTGAAGCTTTCTTT
few	TRBV6-5	TRBJ1-1	-	CASSSFRGEKAFF	TGTGCCAGCAGTTCTTTTAGAGGCGAGAAAGCTTTCTTT
-	TRBV2	TRBJ1-5	-	CASTYEGAAGQPQHF	TGTGCCAGCACATACGAAGGGGCAGCGGGGCAGCCCCAGCATTTT
-	TRBV12-3/TRBV12-4	TRBJ2-1	TRBD2	CASTIAGGRVF	TGTGCCAGCACTATAGCGGGGGGGCGAGTCTTC
-	TRBV4-2	TRBJ2-2	TRBD2	CASSQDWGLLTGELFF	TGTGCCAGCAGCCAAGATTGGGGACTACTCACCGGGGAGCTGTTTTTT
-	TRBV6-6	TRBJ2-3	TRBD2	CASRPPSGTIGDTQYF	TGTGCCAGCAGGCCCCCTAGCGGGACCATAGGGGATACGCAGTATTTT
-	TRBV6-5	TRBJ2-5	TRBD1	CASRRQGAIPETQYF	TGTGCCAGCAGACGACAGGGGGCGATCCCAGAGACCCAGTACTTC
-	TRBV19	TRBJ1-3	TRBD1	CASLRGTGPNTIYF	TGTGCCAGCCTTCGGGGGACAGGGCCAAACACCATATATTTT
-	TRBV9	TRBJ2-1	TRBD2	CASSPGLANYNEQFF	TGTGCCAGCAGTCCGGGACTAGCAAATTACAATGAGCAGTTCTTC
-	TRBV6-5	TRBJ1-2	-	CASSPSQGRGYTF	TGTGCCAGCAGTCCCTCTCAGGGGCGCGGCTACACCTTC
once	TRBV24-1	TRBJ2-2	-	CATSDFQGKLFF	TGTGCCACCAGTGATTTCCAGGGGAAGCTGTTTTTT
-	TRBV6-2/TRBV6-3	TRBJ2-7	-	CASSKSRGRAFNEQYF	TGTGCCAGCAGTAAGTCCCGAGGCAGGGCATTCAACGAGCAGTACTTC
once	TRBV6-5	TRBJ2-7	TRBD1	CASSPMDRAYEQYF	TGTGCCAGCAGCCCCATGGACAGGGCCTACGAGCAGTACTTC
-	TRBV5-1	TRBJ2-1	-	CASSFLGDYNEQFF	TGCGCCAGCAGCTTTTTAGGGGATTACAATGAGCAGTTCTTC
-	TRBV6-5	TRBJ2-7	-	CASSDNYEQYF	TGTGCCAGCTCCGACAACTACGAGCAGTACTTC
-	TRBV30	TRBJ2-5	TRBD1	CAWNTRTGGQETQYF	TGTGCCTGGAACACAAGGACAGGGGGCCAAGAGACCCAGTACTTC
-	TRBV28	TRBJ1-4	-	CASKAIQPAEKLFF	TGTGCCAGCAAGGCCATACAGCCTGCCGAAAAACTGTTTTTT
-	TRBV9	TRBJ2-7	TRBD2	CASSVGAGGPYEQYF	TGTGCCAGCAGCGTAGGGGCGGGGGGCCCCTACGAGCAGTACTTC
-	TRBV4-1	TRBJ1-4	-	CASSQVITGIGEKLFF	TGCGCCAGCAGCCAAGTTATTACCGGGATCGGGGAAAAACTGTTTTTT
-	TRBV10-3	TRBJ1-5	-	CAISESAGRNQPQHF	TGTGCCATCAGTGAGTCTGCAGGCCGCAATCAGCCCCAGCATTTT
-	TRBV9	TRBJ2-1	TRBD2	CASSVGGTSYNEQFF	TGTGCCAGCAGCGTGGGGGGGACTAGCTACAATGAGCAGTTCTTC
once	TRBV19	TRBJ2-2	-	CASKEGGTSTGELFF	TGTGCCAGTAAGGAGGGCGGCACGAGCACCGGGGAGCTGTTTTTT
-	TRBV11-2	TRBJ1-2	-	CASSRDISYGYTF	TGTGCCAGCAGCCGGGACATAAGCTATGGCTACACCTTC
-	TRBV5-1	TRBJ1-1	TRBD1	CASSLGQGAPGTEAFF	TGCGCCAGCAGCTTGGGACAGGGGGCGCCAGGGACTGAAGCTTTCTTT
-	TRBV9	TRBJ2-1	-	CASSGTGTTYNEQFF	TGTGCCAGCAGCGGCACCGGGACAACATACAATGAGCAGTTCTTC
-	TRBV29-1	TRBJ1-1	-	CSVDETENTEAFF	TGCAGCGTTGACGAGACAGAGAACACTGAAGCTTTCTTT
-	TRBV10-3	TRBJ2-3	TRBD2	CAISESSRGSLTDTQYF	TGTGCCATCAGTGAGTCGTCGCGGGGGTCATTAACAGATACGCAGTATTTT
-	TRBV9	TRBJ2-7	TRBD1	CASSGGTGVYEQYF	TGTGCCAGCAGCGGCGGGACAGGGGTCTACGAGCAGTACTTC
-	TRBV7-9	TRBJ1-2	-	CASTFDSDYGYTF	TGTGCCAGCACCTTCGACTCCGACTATGGCTACACCTTC